The subject of this entry is one T cell receptor (beta chain). This sample is drawn from a study of cytomegalovirus exposure and HLA in healthy donors. This CDR3 region has 16 residues. The V gene lost 0 bases and the J gene lost 6 bases, with 16 bases spanning the gap. Germline assignment: CDR1 SGHDT and CDR2 YYEEEE. The PCR contained 60 Vbeta and 13 Jbeta primers. Measured with immunoSEQ multiplex PCR; TCRdb has only the in-frame clones, and not every one. The data contain about 160,000 clones, approximately 88% of them singletons. Sequencing used PBMCs. V usage is TRBV5-6 and J usage is TRBJ2-1, with no clear D. This TCR came from a boy younger than 10 in good health and CMV-seronegative. CDR3 DNA: TGTGCCAGCAGCTTGGTAGGCAGGAACCACGGCAATGAGCAGTTCTTC. Its translation: CASSLVGRNHGNEQFF.